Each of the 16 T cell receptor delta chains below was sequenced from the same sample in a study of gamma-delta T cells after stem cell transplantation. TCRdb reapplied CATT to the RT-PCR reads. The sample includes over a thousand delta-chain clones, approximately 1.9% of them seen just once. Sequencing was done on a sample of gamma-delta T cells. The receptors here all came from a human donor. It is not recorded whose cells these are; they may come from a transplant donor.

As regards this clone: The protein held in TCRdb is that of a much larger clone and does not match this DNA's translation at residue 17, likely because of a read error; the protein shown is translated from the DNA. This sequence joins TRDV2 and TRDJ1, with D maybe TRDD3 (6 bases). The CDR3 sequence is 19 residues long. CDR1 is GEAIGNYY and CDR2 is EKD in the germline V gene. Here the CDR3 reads CACDTLLKHSGGHTDKPIF. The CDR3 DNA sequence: TGTGCCTGTGACACGCTCCTCAAACATTCCGGGGGACATACCGATAAACCCATCTTT.

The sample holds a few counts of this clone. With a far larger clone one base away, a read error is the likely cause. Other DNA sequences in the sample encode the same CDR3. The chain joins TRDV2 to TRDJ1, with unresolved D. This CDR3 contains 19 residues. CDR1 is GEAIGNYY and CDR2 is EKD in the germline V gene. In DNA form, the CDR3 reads TGTGCCTGTGACACGGTAACGAATGGTGTGGAGACGTACACCGATAAACTTATCTTT. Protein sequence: CACDTVTNGVETYTDKLIF.

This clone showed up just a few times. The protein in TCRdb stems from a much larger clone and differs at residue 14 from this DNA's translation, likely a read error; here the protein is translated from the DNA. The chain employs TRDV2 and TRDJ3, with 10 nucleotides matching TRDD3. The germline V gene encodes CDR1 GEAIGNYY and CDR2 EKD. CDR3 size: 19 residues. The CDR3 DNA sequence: TGTGCCTGTGACACCGTGGTGGGGGATACCACCTGGGACGCCCGACAGATGTTTTTC. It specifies CACDTVVGDTTWDARQMFF.

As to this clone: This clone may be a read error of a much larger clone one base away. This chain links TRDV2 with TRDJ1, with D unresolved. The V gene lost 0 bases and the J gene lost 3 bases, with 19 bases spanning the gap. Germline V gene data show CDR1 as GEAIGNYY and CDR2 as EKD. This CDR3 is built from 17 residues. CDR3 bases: TGTGCCTGTGACACCGTTGCCCCCAGGGAACATGCCGATAAACTCATCTTT. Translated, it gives CACDTVAPREHADKLIF.

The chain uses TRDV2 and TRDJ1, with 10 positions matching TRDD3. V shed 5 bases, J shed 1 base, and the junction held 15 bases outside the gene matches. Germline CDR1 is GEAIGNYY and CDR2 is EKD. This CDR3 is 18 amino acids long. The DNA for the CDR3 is TGTGCCTGTGTGGGGATACCAGTACTGGGGGATCGCACCGATAAACTCATCTTT. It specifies CACVGIPVLGDRTDKLIF.

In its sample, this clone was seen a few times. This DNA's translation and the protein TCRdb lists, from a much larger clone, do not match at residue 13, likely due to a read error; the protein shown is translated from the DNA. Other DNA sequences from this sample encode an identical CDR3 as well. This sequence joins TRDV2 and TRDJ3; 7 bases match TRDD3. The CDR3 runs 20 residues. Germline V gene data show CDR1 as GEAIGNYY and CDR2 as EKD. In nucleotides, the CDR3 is TGTGCCTGTGACACCGCGGGCTTGGGGGAGCGCTCCCGGGACACCCGACAGATGTTTTTC. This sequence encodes CACDTAGLGERSRDTRQMFF.

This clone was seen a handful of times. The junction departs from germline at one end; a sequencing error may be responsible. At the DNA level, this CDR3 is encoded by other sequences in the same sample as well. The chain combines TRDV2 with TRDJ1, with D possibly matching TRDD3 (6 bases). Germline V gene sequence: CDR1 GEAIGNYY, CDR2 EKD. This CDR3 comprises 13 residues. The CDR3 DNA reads TGCGCCTGCTTTCGGATACAGACCGATAAACTCATCTTT. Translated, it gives CACFRIQTDKLIF.

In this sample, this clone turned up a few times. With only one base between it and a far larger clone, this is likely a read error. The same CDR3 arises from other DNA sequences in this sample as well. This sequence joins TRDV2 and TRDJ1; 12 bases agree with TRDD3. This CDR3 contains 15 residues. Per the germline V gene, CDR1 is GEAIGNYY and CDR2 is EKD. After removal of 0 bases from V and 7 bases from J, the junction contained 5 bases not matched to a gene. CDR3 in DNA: TGTGCCTGTGACACCCTGGGGGATACGGGGGGTAAACTCATCTTT. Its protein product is CACDTLGDTGGKLIF.

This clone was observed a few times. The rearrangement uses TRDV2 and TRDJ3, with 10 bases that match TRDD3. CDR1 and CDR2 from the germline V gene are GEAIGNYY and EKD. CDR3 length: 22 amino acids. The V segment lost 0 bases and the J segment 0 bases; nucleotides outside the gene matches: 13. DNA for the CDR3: TGTGCCTGTGACACCGGGTCTCTTACCGGGGGATACGCCTCCTGGGACACCCGACAGATGTTTTTC. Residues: CACDTGSLTGGYASWDTRQMFF.

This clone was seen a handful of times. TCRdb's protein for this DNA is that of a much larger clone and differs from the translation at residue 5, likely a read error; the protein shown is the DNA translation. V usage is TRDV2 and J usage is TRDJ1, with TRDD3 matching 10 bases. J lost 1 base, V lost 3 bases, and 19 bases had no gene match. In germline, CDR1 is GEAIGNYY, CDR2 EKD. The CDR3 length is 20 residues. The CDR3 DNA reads TGTGCCTGTGACGCCCTCCTCCTTCGAACTGGGGGATCTTCCACCGATAAACTCATCTTT. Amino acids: CACDALLLRTGGSSTDKLIF.

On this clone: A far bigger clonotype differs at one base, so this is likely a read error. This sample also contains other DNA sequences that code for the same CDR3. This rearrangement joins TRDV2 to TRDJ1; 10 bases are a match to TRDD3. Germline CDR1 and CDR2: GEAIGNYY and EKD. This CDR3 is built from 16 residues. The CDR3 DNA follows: TGTGCCTGCGACACTGTGGGGGATACTTACCCCGATAAACTCATCTTT. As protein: CACDTVGDTYPDKLIF.

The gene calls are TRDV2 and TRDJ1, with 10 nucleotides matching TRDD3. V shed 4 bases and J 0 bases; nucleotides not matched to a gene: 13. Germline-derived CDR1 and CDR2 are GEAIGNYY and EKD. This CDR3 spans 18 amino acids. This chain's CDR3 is CACELLGLGDSYTDKLIF. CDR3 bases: TGTGCCTGTGAGTTGTTGGGACTGGGGGATTCGTACACCGATAAACTCATCTTT.

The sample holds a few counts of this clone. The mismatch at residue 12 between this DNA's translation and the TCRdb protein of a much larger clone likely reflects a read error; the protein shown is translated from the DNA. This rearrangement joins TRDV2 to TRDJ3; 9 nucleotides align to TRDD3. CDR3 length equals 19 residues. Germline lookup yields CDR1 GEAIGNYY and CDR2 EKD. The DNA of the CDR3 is TGTGCCTGTGACACCCTGGGGGATCCTAGCTCCCGGGACACCCGACAGATGTTTTTC. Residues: CACDTLGDPSSRDTRQMFF.

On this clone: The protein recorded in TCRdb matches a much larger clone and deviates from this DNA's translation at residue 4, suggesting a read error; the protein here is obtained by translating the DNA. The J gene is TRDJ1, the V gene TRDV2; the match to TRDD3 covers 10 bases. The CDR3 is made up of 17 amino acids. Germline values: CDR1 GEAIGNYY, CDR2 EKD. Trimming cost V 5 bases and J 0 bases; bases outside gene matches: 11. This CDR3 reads CACGTMLGDRYTDKLIF. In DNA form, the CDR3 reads TGTGCCTGTGGCACGATGCTGGGGGATAGGTACACCGATAAACTCATCTTT.

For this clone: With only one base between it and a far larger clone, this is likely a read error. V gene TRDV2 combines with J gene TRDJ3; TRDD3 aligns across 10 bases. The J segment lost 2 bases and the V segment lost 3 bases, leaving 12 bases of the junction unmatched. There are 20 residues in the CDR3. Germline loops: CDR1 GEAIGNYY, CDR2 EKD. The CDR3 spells CACDVLGDSRGPWDTRQMFF. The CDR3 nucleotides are TGTGCCTGTGACGTTCTGGGGGATAGTCGTGGCCCCTGGGACACCCGACAGATGTTTTTC.

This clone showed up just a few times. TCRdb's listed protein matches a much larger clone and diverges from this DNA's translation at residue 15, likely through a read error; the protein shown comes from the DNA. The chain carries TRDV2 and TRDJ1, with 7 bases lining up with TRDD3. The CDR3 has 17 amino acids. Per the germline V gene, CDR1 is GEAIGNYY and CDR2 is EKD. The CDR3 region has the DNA TGTGCCTGTGACACCGTGGCTGGGGGTCCGAGAACCGATAAACCCATCTTT. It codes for CACDTVAGGPRTDKPIF.